The clone carrying this T cell receptor beta chain was counted a single time. TCRdb keeps only in-frame clones here, not all; method: immunoSEQ multiplex PCR. In the table there are about 160,000 clones, around 80% of which are singletons. The V and J ends lost 4 bases and 4 bases, in that order; junction bases with no gene match: 3. Germline V CDR1 and CDR2: LGHDT, YNNKEL (reference sequence). This CDR3 has 13 residues. The data are from a study of blood T cell repertoires in COVID-19. The overall study: In each case, the material was cDNA or gDNA derived from T cells, B-cell-depleted T cells, or PBMCs.

The rearrangement uses TRBV3-1 (or the pseudogene TRBV3-2) and TRBJ1-1; 7 bases map to TRBD1. Sequenced: peripheral blood. The sequence came from a woman aged 80 or over with active or convalescent COVID-19. The CDR3 region has the DNA TGTGCCAGCAGCCTGTCAGGGGGCACTGAAGCTTTCTTT. Its translation: CASSLSGGTEAFF.